Listed here are 9 T cell receptor beta chains from one sample, sequenced in a study of early T cells in non-severe SARS-CoV-2 infection. A single record per CDR3 protein comes from TCRdb applying MiXCR to the 5' RACE reads. The table shows 53,000 or so distinct CDR3 sequences, with roughly an eighth occurring only once. The specimen was whole blood, collected at baseline. These receptors originate from an adult who was a healthcare worker with PCR-confirmed SARS-CoV-2 infection or an uninfected control (not recorded which).

CDR3 sequence: CASSAGPVNEQFF. The CDR3 DNA reads as TGTGCCAGCAGCGCGGGCCCGGTCAATGAGCAGTTCTTC. The chain has TRBV7-2 and TRBJ2-1; weak D call: TRBD2 (5 bases). Germline V gene sequence: CDR1 SGHTA, CDR2 FQGNSA. V lost 5 bases, J lost 6 bases, and 11 bases lay in between. The CDR3 has 13 residues.

The chain uses TRBV9 and TRBJ1-4; D gene uncertain. Germline-derived CDR1 and CDR2 are SGDLS and YYNGEE. The V end was cut by 0 bases, the J end by 5 bases, with 8 bases between. There are 14 residues in the CDR3. For the CDR3, the DNA is TGTGCCAGCAGCGTAGGAAGCATCAATGAAAAACTGTTTTTT. This sequence encodes CASSVGSINEKLFF.

This clonotype was found many times. The chain recombines TRBV18 with TRBJ1-2, with unresolved D. Germline assignment: CDR1 KGHSH and CDR2 LQKENI. The CDR3 consists of 11 residues. V gave up 3 bases and J gave up 6 bases, with 5 bases separating them. CDR3 amino acids: CASSPGDGYTF. The CDR3 nucleotides are TGTGCCAGCTCACCGGGAGATGGCTACACCTTC.

The CDR3 nucleotides read TGTGCCAGCAGTTCTGGCCCCTACGTGGAGCAGTACTTC. It yields the protein CASSSGPYVEQYF. The chain has TRBV6-5 and TRBJ2-7; D remains ambiguous. The CDR3 totals 13 residues. V was trimmed by 4 bases and J by 7 bases, leaving 14 bases between them. Germline V gives CDR1 MNHEY, CDR2 SVGAGI.

A few counts support this clonotype. This sequence joins TRBV14 and TRBJ2-1; 8 nucleotides line up with TRBD2. Looked up from germline, CDR1 is SGHDN and CDR2 is FVKESK. The CDR3 extends over 16 amino acids. V dropped 4 bases and J dropped 1; count of bases not matched to a gene: 6. The CDR3, as DNA: TGTGCCAGCAGCCTAAGGGGACTAGGGTCCTACAATGAGCAGTTCTTC. Encoded protein: CASSLRGLGSYNEQFF.

This clonotype has a count of ten or more. The V and J genes are TRBV20-1 and TRBJ2-7; TRBD2 matches 10 bases. The CDR3 extends over 15 amino acids. The junction had 8 bases not matched to a gene; V was cut back by 0 bases and J by 6 bases. Germline V lookup: CDR1 DFQATT, CDR2 SNEGSKA (reference sequence). The CDR3 nucleotides read TGCAGTGCTAGAGAGAGGCTAGCGGGAGTCCCCGAGCAGTACTTC. Encoded protein: CSARERLAGVPEQYF.

At least ten counts were recorded for this clonotype. V and J are TRBV18 and TRBJ1-1; weak D call: TRBD1 (6 bases). This CDR3 has 13 amino acids. V lost 5 bases to trimming and J lost 6 bases, with 13 bases between them. Per germline, CDR1 KGHSH and CDR2 LQKENI. CDR3 residues: CASSGRDTPEAFF. In DNA, the CDR3 is TGTGCCAGCTCAGGCCGGGACACCCCTGAAGCTTTCTTT.

This clonotype was detected a few times. The J gene is TRBJ2-6, the V gene TRBV11-2; D ambiguous. This CDR3 is 16 amino acids long. Germline assignment: CDR1 SGHAT and CDR2 FQNNGV. Deletions cut 1 base from V and 0 bases from J, with 7 bases between. Here the CDR3 reads CASSLAGSSGANVLTF. CDR3 coding DNA: TGTGCCAGCAGCTTAGCCGGTTCCTCTGGGGCCAACGTCCTGACTTTC.

This clonotype appeared many times. V and J are TRBV6-4 and TRBJ2-3; 8 bases are shared with TRBD1. The V segment lost 0 bases and the J segment 4 bases; nucleotides outside the gene matches: 0. The germline gives CDR1 MRHNA, CDR2 SNTAGT. The CDR3 loop spans 14 amino acids. This CDR3 reads CASSDSTGADTQYF. As DNA, the CDR3 is TGTGCCAGCAGTGACTCGACAGGGGCAGATACGCAGTATTTT.